This T cell receptor beta chain was identified during a study of blood T cell repertoires in COVID-19. Study details: There were acute and convalescent COVID-19 samples, and they came from the United States, Italy and Spain. T cells, B-cell-depleted T cells, or PBMCs provided the cDNA or gDNA that served as material.

This CDR3 is 12 amino acids long. Trimming took off 7 bases at V and 1 base at J, with 5 bases between the two ends. CDR1 is SNHLY, CDR2 FYNNEI, per germline. How the authors handled the data: Reference gene primer amplification yielded estimated nucleated cell counts. Sequencing was performed with immunoSEQ multiplex PCR; in TCRdb, only in-frame clones are kept and a portion is missing. V and J calls and clone size are as listed in that table; D and trimming were resolved from the DNA. The data hold around 95,000 clones, with 88% observed a single time. The chain is built from TRBV2 and TRBJ1-5; D might be TRBD1 (5 bases). The specimen sequenced was peripheral blood. The sequence was obtained from a human donor in a cohort sampled during active COVID-19. DNA of the CDR3: TGTGCCAGCAAGGGGAGCAATCAGCCCCAGCATTTT. It is translated as CASKGSNQPQHF.